The 27 T cell receptor beta chains below were found in one sample sequenced in a study of blood T cells in healthy people across ages. Through a sample-barcoded 5' primer and a J-beta primer mix, a second PCR was run for roughly 6 to 11 cycles. TCRdb itself ran the 5' RACE reads through MiXCR, one entry per CDR3 protein. The sample lists 380,000 or so distinct CDR3 sequences, 52% seen once, with 45% to 60% in the top ten. The sequenced material came from blood. The receptors originated from a man aged 55 to 70 in good health.

The chain links TRBV12-3 or TRBV12-4 to TRBJ2-5; 7 nucleotides match TRBD1. V shed 3 bases and J 2 bases; nucleotides not matched to a gene: 6. The CDR3 loop spans 15 amino acids. CDR3 coding DNA: TGTGCCAGCAGTTTCCGACAGGGAGCACAAGAGACCCAGTACTTC. Translated: CASSFRQGAQETQYF.

The gene calls are TRBV28 and TRBJ1-6, with D hard to call. The CDR3 has 12 residues. Germline CDR1 reads MDHEN; CDR2 reads SYDVKM. Trimming removed 7 bases at V and 10 bases at J, with 11 bases between. This CDR3 is CASTGERSPLHF. The CDR3 bases are TGTGCCAGCACCGGGGAACGCTCACCCCTCCACTTT.

The CDR3 here is CASTLRRGEQYF. CDR3 in DNA: TGTGCCAGCACCCTGAGGAGGGGCGAGCAGTACTTC. V is TRBV21-1 and J is TRBJ2-4; the tabulated D call, TRBD1, remains unverified against the DNA. The J call may not be correct, given that the DNA end is closer to TRBJ2-7. TRBV21-1 is an annotated pseudogene. The CDR3 covers 12 residues.

The chain carries TRBV11-2 and TRBJ2-5; 10 bases agree with TRBD1. This CDR3 is built from 17 residues. J was trimmed by 5 bases and V by 2 bases; bases with no gene match: 11. Germline CDR1 reads SGHAT; CDR2 reads FQNNGV. The CDR3 protein is CASSLLKRQGAAETQYF. Written as DNA, the CDR3 is TGTGCCAGCAGCTTATTAAAACGACAGGGGGCCGCCGAGACCCAGTACTTC.

This chain links TRBV14 with TRBJ2-3, with unresolved D. The germline gives CDR1 SGHDN, CDR2 FVKESK. Trimming took 0 bases from V and 5 from J, leaving 9 bases between them. The CDR3 loop spans 14 amino acids. Written as DNA, the CDR3 is TGTGCCAGCAGCCAAGACCTATACTTAGATACGCAGTATTTT. Residues: CASSQDLYLDTQYF.

This clonotype was picked up a small number of times. The chain combines TRBV12-3 or TRBV12-4 with TRBJ2-7; 10 bases line up with TRBD1. Losses at the gene ends were 3 bases for V and 5 bases for J; bases not matched to a gene: 10. The CDR3 is 16 residues long. Here the CDR3 DNA reads TGTGCCAGCAGTTTCAATAGAAGACAGGGGGCCCACGAGCAGTACTTC. Translating it yields CASSFNRRQGAHEQYF.

This clonotype was counted between two and nine times. The rearrangement uses TRBV27 and TRBJ2-5; TRBD2 aligns across 13 bases. Germline assignment: CDR1 MNHEY and CDR2 SMNVEV (reference sequence). Trimming cost V 5 bases and J 3 bases; bases outside gene matches: 9. This CDR3 is 17 amino acids long. CDR3 residues: CASSPRTSGRNKETQYF. The CDR3, as DNA: TGTGCCAGCAGTCCCCGGACTAGCGGGAGAAATAAAGAGACCCAGTACTTC.

This clonotype came up many times. This sequence joins TRBV11-2 and TRBJ2-7; 10 positions agree with TRBD1. The CDR3 spans 16 residues. Germline trimming cut 2 bases from V and 1 base from J; bases unmatched to any gene: 5. CDR1 is SGHAT, CDR2 FQNNGV, per germline. The CDR3 DNA is TGTGCCAGCAGCTTACGACAGGGGGCCGGTTCCTACGAGCAGTACTTC. Its translation: CASSLRQGAGSYEQYF.

The V and J genes are TRBV28 and TRBJ2-5, with D unclear. This CDR3 region has 14 residues. Germline V gives CDR1 MDHEN, CDR2 SYDVKM. V was clipped by 2 bases and J by 5 bases, with 12 bases between them. The CDR3: CASSLGREWETQYF. CDR3 DNA sequence: TGTGCCAGCAGTTTAGGTAGAGAATGGGAGACCCAGTACTTC.

As concerns this clonotype: A much larger clone sits a single nucleotide away, making a read error possible. The genes are TRBV29-1 and TRBJ2-7; D uncertain. In germline, CDR1 is SQVTM, CDR2 ANQGSEA. The CDR3 totals 14 residues. Between the trimmed V and J ends, which lost 5 bases and 0 bases, there was a span of 14 bases. The CDR3 reads CSVTGRSLSYEQYF. In DNA form, the CDR3 reads TGCAGCGTTACCGGACGATCCCTCTCCTACGAGCAGTACTTC.

The V gene is TRBV3-1, the J gene TRBJ2-3, with D possibly TRBD2 on 6 matching bases. CDR1 and CDR2 (germline): LGHDT, YNNKEL (reference sequence). V was trimmed by 5 bases and J by 4 bases, leaving 16 bases between them. The CDR3 is 15 residues long. The DNA of the CDR3 is TGTGCCAGCAGCTTGGGACTCGGGCGGGCAGATACGCAGTATTTT. It specifies CASSLGLGRADTQYF.

CDR3 nucleotides: TGCAGTGCTAGAATGCCGGCGGGGAGAGCCCCCTACAATGAGCAGTTCTTC. As protein: CSARMPAGRAPYNEQFF. The chain employs TRBV20-1 and TRBJ2-1, with D possibly TRBD2 on 6 matching bases. The CDR3 has 17 residues. Trimming shortened V by 2 bases and J by 2 bases, and 19 bases separated the two germline ends. CDR1 and CDR2 from the germline V gene are DFQATT and SNEGSKA (reference sequence).

The chain employs TRBV4-1 and TRBJ1-2; unclear D gene. Germline CDR1 and CDR2: MGHRA and YSYEKL. This CDR3 region has 16 residues. V lost 0 bases and J 0 bases, leaving 11 bases between the germline ends. Here the CDR3 DNA reads TGCGCCAGCAGCCAAGATCTTGGGGTCCCTAACTATGGCTACACCTTC. Translation: CASSQDLGVPNYGYTF.

V usage is TRBV5-1 and J usage is TRBJ2-5; TRBD1 agrees at 9 bases. CDR1 is SGHRS, CDR2 YFSETQ, per germline. V lost 3 bases and J lost 3; bases outside the gene matches: 6. The CDR3 runs to 15 residues. CDR3 nucleotides: TGCGCCAGCAGCTGGGGGACAGGGAGGGAAGAGACCCAGTACTTC. Amino acid sequence: CASSWGTGREETQYF.

The genes are TRBV28 and TRBJ2-5; maybe TRBD1 (6 bases). Germline V CDR1 and CDR2: MDHEN, SYDVKM. The length of the CDR3 is 14 residues. Trimming pared 6 bases from V and 11 bases from J, leaving 22 bases between. The DNA of the CDR3 is TGTGCCAGCAGGACCACAGGGTCCCGGAATGAGCAGTACTTC. Its protein is CASRTTGSRNEQYF.

The chain couples TRBV7-2 to TRBJ2-7, with 7 bases aligning to TRBD1. The CDR3 runs 15 residues. Germline loops: CDR1 SGHTA, CDR2 FQGNSA. J gave up 2 bases and V 7 bases, and 11 bases lay outside the gene matches. The CDR3 region is CASTPSQGTTYEQYF. The DNA for the CDR3 is TGTGCCAGCACCCCCTCACAGGGGACGACCTACGAGCAGTACTTC. The complete variable domain, with remaining parts taken from reference TRBV7-2 and TRBJ2-7, reads GAGVSQSPSNKVTEKGKDVELRCDPISGHTALYWYRQSLGQGLEFLIYFQGNSAPDKSGLPSDRFSAERTGGSVSTLTIQRTQQEDSAVYLCASTPSQGTTYEQYFGPGTRLTVT.

About this clonotype: This clone may be a read error of a much larger clone one base away. V and J are TRBV24-1 and TRBJ2-1; D remains ambiguous. CDR1 KGHDR and CDR2 SFDVKD come from the germline V gene. The CDR3 has 16 residues. V was pared by 2 bases and J by 0 bases, with 10 bases between. DNA for the CDR3: TGTGCCACCAGTGATTCGGCCAGGAGCTCCTACAATGAGCAGTTCTTC. It yields the protein CATSDSARSSYNEQFF.

This clonotype was observed a few times. This chain joins TRBV29-1 and TRBJ1-2; 11 bases are shared with TRBD1. Germline CDR1 SQVTM, CDR2 ANQGSEA. The CDR3 length is 17 residues. V shed 2 bases and J 8 bases; nucleotides not matched to a gene: 16. DNA of the CDR3: TGCAGCGTTGAAAGGGGACCCGGGACAGGGGGTTTGAAAGGCTACACCTTC. This encodes CSVERGPGTGGLKGYTF.

The chain combines TRBV10-3 with TRBJ2-5; no clear D gene. CDR1 is ENHRY and CDR2 is SYGVKD in the germline V gene. The CDR3 has 14 residues. Trimming took off 3 bases at V and 11 bases at J, with 19 bases between the two ends. DNA of the CDR3: TGTGCCATCAGTGACGGTTTAGATAAGGATGAGCAGTACTTC. Its protein is CAISDGLDKDEQYF.

The V and J genes are TRBV25-1 and TRBJ1-5; D may be TRBD1 (5 bases). CDR1 MGHDK and CDR2 SYGVNS come from the germline V gene. The CDR3 sequence is 14 residues long. Trimming removed 2 bases at V and 5 bases at J, with 10 bases between. In DNA, the CDR3 is TGTGCCAGCAGTGAACAGGGCTTAGATCAGCCCCAGCATTTT. This codes for CASSEQGLDQPQHF.

This sequence joins TRBV2 and TRBJ1-1; D gene unclear. V was shortened by 9 bases and J by 1 base, with 6 bases between the two germline ends. CDR3 length: 11 residues. Germline CDR1 and CDR2: SNHLY and FYNNEI. CDR3 in amino acids: CARPENTEAFF. DNA for the CDR3: TGTGCCAGACCGGAGAACACTGAAGCTTTCTTT.

V and J are TRBV11-2 and TRBJ1-2; D not certain. The CDR3 is made up of 15 amino acids. Germline-derived CDR1 and CDR2 are SGHAT and FQNNGV. V lost 4 bases and J lost 4, with 16 bases in between. The CDR3 nucleotides read TGTGCCAGCAGCTCAACAAGGGAGGGCATCTATGGCTACACCTTC. It codes for CASSSTREGIYGYTF.

The chain combines TRBV5-1 with TRBJ2-6; no reliable D call. The V gene lost 4 bases and the J gene lost 1 base, with 9 bases spanning the gap. CDR1 is SGHRS, CDR2 YFSETQ, per germline. The CDR3 sequence is 15 residues long. This CDR3 reads CASSRPDSGANVLTF. The CDR3 region has the DNA TGCGCCAGCAGCAGACCTGATTCTGGGGCCAACGTCCTGACTTTC.

The CDR3 here is CSAKGPLKNIQYF. In nucleotides, the CDR3 is TGCAGTGCCAAGGGCCCACTCAAAAACATTCAGTACTTC. The chain uses TRBV20-1 and TRBJ2-4; D not resolved. From germline, CDR1 is DFQATT and CDR2 SNEGSKA (reference sequence). The CDR3 totals 13 residues. The V gene lost 6 bases and the J gene lost 3 bases, with 12 bases spanning the gap.

The CDR3, as DNA: TGTGCCAGCAGCTTAGCGCTAGCGGGAGACAATGAGCAGTTCTTC. It is translated as CASSLALAGDNEQFF. The V call is TRBV7-9, the J call TRBJ2-1, with TRBD2 identical over 10 bases. The CDR3 runs 15 residues. V shed 0 bases, J shed 5 bases, and the junction held 1 base outside the gene matches. Looked up from germline, CDR1 is SEHNR and CDR2 is FQNEAQ (reference sequence).

This clonotype was seen only once. The V call is TRBV6-2 or TRBV6-3, the J call TRBJ2-1; TRBD2 agrees at 10 bases. Gene TRBJ2-7 matches the end of the DNA better, so the J call may be wrong. The CDR3 runs 19 residues. CDR1 is MNHEY, CDR2 SVGEGT, per germline. The chain's CDR3 is CASSSPFLAGAISYNEQYF. The CDR3 bases are TGTGCCAGCAGTTCCCCCTTTCTAGCGGGGGCCATCTCCTACAATGAGCAGTACTTC.

V gene TRBV6-5 combines with J gene TRBJ2-7; 7 positions match TRBD1. The germline CDR1 and CDR2 sequences are MNHEY and SVGAGI. The trim removed 6 bases at V and 5 bases at J, leaving 7 bases unmatched. This CDR3 is 13 amino acids long. Written as DNA, the CDR3 is TGTGCCAGCAGAACAGGGGCTGTCCACGAGCAGTACTTC. Its protein product is CASRTGAVHEQYF.